The clone carrying this T cell receptor beta chain is deemed medium-sized. Its antigen is undetermined. Treatment of any kind had been given to no patient before thyroid surgery. V was shortened by 2 bases and J by 1 base, with 5 bases between the two germline ends. This CDR3 contains 13 residues. Germline loops: CDR1 MNHEY, CDR2 SVGAGI. The data were obtained in a study of metastatic and nonmetastatic thyroid tumors. In the study overall: Repertoires from malignant and benign thyroid patients were compared across blood and tumor or nodule tissue.

Authors' processing steps: Built for papillary thyroid cancer, a distant-metastasis classifier drew on CDR3 differences across clinicopathological groups. TCRdb re-called the PCR reads via MiXCR. None of the V and J calls come from the authors' own analysis; TCRdb made them. The sample has approximately 30,000 clones; approximately 29% are singletons. Study-wide results and limits: For both blood and tumor, malignant thyroid tumors reportedly showed significantly higher TCR beta diversity than benign nodules did.

The specimen was blood. The chain joins TRBV6-5 to TRBJ1-1; D unresolved. The TCR comes from a female donor with papillary thyroid cancer or a benign thyroid nodule (not recorded which). Some clones in this sample may be carry-over from other donors' samples. The CDR3 protein is CASSYKWNTEAFF. Written as DNA, the CDR3 is TGTGCCAGCAGTTACAAGTGGAACACTGAAGCTTTCTTT.